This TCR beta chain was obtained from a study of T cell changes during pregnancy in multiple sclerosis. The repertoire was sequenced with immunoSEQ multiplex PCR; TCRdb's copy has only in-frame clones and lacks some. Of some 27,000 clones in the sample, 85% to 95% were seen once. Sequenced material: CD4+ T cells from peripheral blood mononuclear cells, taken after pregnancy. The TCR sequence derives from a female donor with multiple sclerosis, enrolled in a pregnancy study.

CDR3 bases: TGTGCCAGCAGCTTATCGGGACAGTCGGGCACAGATACGCAGTATTTT. Translation: CASSLSGQSGTDTQYF. V gene TRBV5-4 combines with J gene TRBJ2-3; 7 bases line up with TRBD1. The CDR3 is made up of 16 amino acids. Germline V gene lookup returns CDR1 SGHNT and CDR2 YYREEE (reference sequence). V was pared by 2 bases and J by 1 base, with 7 bases of the junction left unmatched.